The following is a T cell receptor beta chain sequence with its context. The data were taken from a study of blood T cell repertoires in COVID-19. The authors' processing: By means of reference gene primer amplification, nucleated cell counts were estimated. Assay used: immunoSEQ multiplex PCR; TCRdb lists only in-frame clones, some missing. Clone size and the V and J calls come from that table; the DNA yielded D and trimming. The table has around 130,000 clones, more than 80% seen once. The receptor was isolated from an older woman with acute or convalescent COVID-19. Source material: peripheral blood.

For the CDR3, the DNA is TGTGCCAGCAGCTTAGGTCAGGGCCCCGGGGAGCTGTTTTTT. Encoded protein: CASSLGQGPGELFF. This rearrangement joins TRBV7-9 to TRBJ2-2, with D perhaps TRBD1 (5 bases). Germline V CDR1 and CDR2: SEHNR, FQNEAQ (reference sequence). This CDR3 has 14 amino acids. V lost 1 base and J lost 6, with 9 bases in between.